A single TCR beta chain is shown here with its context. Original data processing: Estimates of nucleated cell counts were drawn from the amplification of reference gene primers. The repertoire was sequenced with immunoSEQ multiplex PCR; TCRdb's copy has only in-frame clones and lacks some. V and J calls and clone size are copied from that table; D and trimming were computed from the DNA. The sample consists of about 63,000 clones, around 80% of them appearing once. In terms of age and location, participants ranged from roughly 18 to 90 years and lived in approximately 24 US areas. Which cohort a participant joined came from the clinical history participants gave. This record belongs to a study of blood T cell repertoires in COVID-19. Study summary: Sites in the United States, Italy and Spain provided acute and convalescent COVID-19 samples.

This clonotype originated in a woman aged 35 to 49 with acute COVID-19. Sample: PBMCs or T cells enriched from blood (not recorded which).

CDR3 region: CSADLTGSNYGYTF. CDR3 sequence (DNA): TGCAGCGCTGACCTGACAGGGTCAAACTATGGCTACACCTTC. The chain combines TRBV29-1 with TRBJ1-2, with 7 bases lining up with TRBD1. Germline CDR1 reads SQVTM; CDR2 reads ANQGSEA. Unmatched junction bases numbered 10, after V lost 7 bases and J lost 2 bases. CDR3 size: 14 residues.